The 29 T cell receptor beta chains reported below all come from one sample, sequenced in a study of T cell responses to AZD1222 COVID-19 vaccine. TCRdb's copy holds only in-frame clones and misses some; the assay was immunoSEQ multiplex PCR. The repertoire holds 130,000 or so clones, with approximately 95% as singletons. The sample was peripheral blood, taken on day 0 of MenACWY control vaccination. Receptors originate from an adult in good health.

In nucleotides, the CDR3 is TGTGCCAGCAGTGAAATGCTAGCGGGGTCTAATGAGCAGTTCTTC. It encodes CASSEMLAGSNEQFF. The rearrangement links TRBV2 to TRBJ2-1; TRBD2 agrees at 9 bases. Losses at the gene ends were 2 bases for V and 7 bases for J; bases not matched to a gene: 6. This CDR3 is 15 amino acids long. The germline V gene encodes CDR1 SNHLY and CDR2 FYNNEI.

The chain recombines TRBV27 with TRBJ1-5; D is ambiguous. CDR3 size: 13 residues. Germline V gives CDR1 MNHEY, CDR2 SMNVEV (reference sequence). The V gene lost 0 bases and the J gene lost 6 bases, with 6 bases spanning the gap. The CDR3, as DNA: TGTGCCAGCAGTTTATCGACCGGTCAGCCCCAGCATTTT. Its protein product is CASSLSTGQPQHF.

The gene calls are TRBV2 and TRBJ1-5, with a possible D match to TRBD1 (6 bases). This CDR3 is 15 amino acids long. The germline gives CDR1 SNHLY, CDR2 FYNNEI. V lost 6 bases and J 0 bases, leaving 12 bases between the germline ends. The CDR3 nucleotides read TGTGCCAGCAGGCGGACAGCTAATAGCAATCAGCCCCAGCATTTT. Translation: CASRRTANSNQPQHF.

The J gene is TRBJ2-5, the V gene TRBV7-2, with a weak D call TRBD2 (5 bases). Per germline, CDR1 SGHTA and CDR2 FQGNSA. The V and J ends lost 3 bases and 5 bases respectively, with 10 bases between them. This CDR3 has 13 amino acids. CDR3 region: CASSFDYRETQYF. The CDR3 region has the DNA TGTGCCAGCAGCTTCGACTATAGGGAGACCCAGTACTTC.

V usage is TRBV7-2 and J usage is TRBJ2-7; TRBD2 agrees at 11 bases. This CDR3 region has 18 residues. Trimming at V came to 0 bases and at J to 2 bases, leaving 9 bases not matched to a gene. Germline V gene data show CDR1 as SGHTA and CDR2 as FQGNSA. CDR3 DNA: TGTGCCAGCAGCTTAGCCACAACTAGCGGGGGACGCCCCTACGAGCAGTACTTC. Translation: CASSLATTSGGRPYEQYF.

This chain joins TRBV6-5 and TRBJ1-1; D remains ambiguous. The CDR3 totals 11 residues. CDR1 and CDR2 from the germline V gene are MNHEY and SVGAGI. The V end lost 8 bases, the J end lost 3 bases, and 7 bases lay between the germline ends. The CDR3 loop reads CASRSDTEAFF. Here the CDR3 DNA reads TGTGCCAGCCGTTCCGACACTGAAGCTTTCTTT.

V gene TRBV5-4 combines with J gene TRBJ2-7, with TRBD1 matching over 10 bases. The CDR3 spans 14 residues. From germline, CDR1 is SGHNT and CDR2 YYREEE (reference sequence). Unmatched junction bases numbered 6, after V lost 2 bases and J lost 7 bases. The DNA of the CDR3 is TGTGCCAGCAGCTTAGGACAGGGGGTGCGAGAGCAGTACTTC. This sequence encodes CASSLGQGVREQYF.

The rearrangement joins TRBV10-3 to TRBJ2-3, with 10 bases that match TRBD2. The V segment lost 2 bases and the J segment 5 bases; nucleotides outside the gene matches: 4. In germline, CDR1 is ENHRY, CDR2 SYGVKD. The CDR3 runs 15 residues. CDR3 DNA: TGTGCCATCAGTGAGGGAGCGGGAGGGGGAGATACGCAGTATTTT. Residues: CAISEGAGGGDTQYF.

The CDR3 DNA sequence: TGTGCCACCGCGAGCGACAGGGGGCATCGTTCCGGGGAGCTGTTTTTT. Translated: CATASDRGHRSGELFF. This chain connects TRBV24-1 to TRBJ2-2, with TRBD1 matching 10 bases. CDR1 is KGHDR, CDR2 SFDVKD, per germline. CDR3 size: 16 residues. Losses at the gene ends were 9 bases for V and 6 bases for J; bases not matched to a gene: 12.

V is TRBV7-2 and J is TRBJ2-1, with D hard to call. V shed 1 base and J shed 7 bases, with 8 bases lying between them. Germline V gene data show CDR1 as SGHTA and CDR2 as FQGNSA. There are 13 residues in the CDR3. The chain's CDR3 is CASSLERENEQFF. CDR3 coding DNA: TGTGCCAGCAGCTTAGAAAGGGAAAATGAGCAGTTCTTC.

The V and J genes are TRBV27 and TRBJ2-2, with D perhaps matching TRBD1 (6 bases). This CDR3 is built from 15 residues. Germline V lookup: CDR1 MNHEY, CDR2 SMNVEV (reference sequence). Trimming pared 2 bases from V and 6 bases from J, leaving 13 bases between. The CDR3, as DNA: TGTGCCAGCAGTTTAGATACAGGGTTTGCCGGGGAGCTGTTTTTT. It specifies CASSLDTGFAGELFF.

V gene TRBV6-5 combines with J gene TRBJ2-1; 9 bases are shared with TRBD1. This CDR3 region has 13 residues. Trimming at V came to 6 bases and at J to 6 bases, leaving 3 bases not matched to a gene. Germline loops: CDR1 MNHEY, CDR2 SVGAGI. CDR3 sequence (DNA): TGTGCCAGCAGCCGGGGACAGGGCAATGAGCAGTTCTTC. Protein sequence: CASSRGQGNEQFF.

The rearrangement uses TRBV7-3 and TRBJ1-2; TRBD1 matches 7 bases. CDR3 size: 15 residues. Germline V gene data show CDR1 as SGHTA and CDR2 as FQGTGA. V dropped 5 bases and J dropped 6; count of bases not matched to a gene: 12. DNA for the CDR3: TGTGCCAGCAGCCGCACAGGGACAGCCCTAGATGGCTACACCTTC. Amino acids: CASSRTGTALDGYTF.

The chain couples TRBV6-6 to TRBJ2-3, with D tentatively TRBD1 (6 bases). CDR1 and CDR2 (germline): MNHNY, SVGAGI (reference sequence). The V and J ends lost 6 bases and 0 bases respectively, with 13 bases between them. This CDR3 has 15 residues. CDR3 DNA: TGTGCCAGCAGCCTGGGACAAGTTAGCACAGATACGCAGTATTTT. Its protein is CASSLGQVSTDTQYF.

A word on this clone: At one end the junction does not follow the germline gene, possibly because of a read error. Here the CDR3 reads CASRLSAGDSDQPQHF. CDR3 bases: TGTGCCAGCAGACTATCAGCCGGGGATAGCGATCAGCCCCAGCATTTT. The V gene is TRBV27, the J gene TRBJ1-5; no firm D call. CDR1 and CDR2 from the germline V gene are MNHEY and SMNVEV (reference sequence). The CDR3 spans 16 residues.

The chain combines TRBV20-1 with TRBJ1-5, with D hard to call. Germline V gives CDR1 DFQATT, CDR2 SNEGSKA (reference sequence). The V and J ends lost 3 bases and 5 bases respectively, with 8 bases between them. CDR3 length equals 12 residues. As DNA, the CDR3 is TGCAGTGCTAGTTTTCAGTATCAGCCCCAGCATTTT. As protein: CSASFQYQPQHF.

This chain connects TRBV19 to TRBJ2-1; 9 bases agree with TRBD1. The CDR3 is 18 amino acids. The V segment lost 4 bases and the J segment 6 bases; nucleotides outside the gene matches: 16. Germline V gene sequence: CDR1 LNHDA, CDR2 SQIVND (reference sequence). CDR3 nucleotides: TGTGCCAGTAGTAAAGTTGCCCTCCGGGACAGGGTGGGCAATGAGCAGTTCTTC. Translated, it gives CASSKVALRDRVGNEQFF.

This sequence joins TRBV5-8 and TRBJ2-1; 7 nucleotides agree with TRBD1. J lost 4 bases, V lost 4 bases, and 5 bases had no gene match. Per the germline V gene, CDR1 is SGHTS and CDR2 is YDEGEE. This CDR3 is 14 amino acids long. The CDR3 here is CASSPRDRYNEQFF. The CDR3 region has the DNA TGTGCCAGCAGCCCCCGGGACAGATACAATGAGCAGTTCTTC. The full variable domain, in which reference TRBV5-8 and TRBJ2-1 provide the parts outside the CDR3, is EAGVTQSPTHLIKTRGQQATLRCSPISGHTSVYWYQQALGLGLQFLLWYDEGEERNRGNFPPRFSGRQFPNYSSELNVNALELEDSALYLCASSPRDRYNEQFFGPGTRLTVL.

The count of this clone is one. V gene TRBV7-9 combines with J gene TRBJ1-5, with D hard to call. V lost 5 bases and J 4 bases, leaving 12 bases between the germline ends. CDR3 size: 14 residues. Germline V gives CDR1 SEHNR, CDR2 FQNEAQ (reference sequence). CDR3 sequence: CASSLDGENQPQHF. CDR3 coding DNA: TGTGCCAGCAGCCTGGACGGAGAGAATCAGCCCCAGCATTTT.

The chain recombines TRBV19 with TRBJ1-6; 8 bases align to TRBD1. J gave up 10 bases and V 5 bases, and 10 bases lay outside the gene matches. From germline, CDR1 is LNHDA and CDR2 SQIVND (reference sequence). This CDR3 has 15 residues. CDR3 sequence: CASSPRTGSGSPLHF. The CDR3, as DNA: TGTGCCAGTAGTCCCCGGACAGGGAGTGGGTCACCCCTCCACTTT.

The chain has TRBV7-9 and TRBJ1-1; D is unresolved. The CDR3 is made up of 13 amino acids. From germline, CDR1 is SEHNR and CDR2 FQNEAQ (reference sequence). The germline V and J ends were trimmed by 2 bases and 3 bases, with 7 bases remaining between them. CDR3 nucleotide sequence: TGTGCCAGCAGCTTAATTAAGGACACTGAAGCTTTCTTT. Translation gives CASSLIKDTEAFF.

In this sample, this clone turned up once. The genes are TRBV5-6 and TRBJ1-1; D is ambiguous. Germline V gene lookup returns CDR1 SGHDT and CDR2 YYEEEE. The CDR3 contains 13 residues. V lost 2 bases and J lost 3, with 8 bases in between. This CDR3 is CASSLRPDTEAFF. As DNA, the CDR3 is TGTGCCAGCAGCTTACGACCCGACACTGAAGCTTTCTTT. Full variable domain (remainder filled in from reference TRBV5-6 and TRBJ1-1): DAGVTQSPTHLIKTRGQQVTLRCSPKSGHDTVSWYQQALGQGPQFIFQYYEEEERQRGNFPDRFSGHQFPNYSSELNVNALLLGDSALYLCASSLRPDTEAFFGQGTRLTVV.

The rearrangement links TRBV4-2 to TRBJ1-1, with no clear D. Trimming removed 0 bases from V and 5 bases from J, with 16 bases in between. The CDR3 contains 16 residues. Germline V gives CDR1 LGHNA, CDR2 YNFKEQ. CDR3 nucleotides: TGTGCCAGCAGCCAAGAGTCGGGCGGTTTGGGGACTGAAGCTTTCTTT. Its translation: CASSQESGGLGTEAFF.

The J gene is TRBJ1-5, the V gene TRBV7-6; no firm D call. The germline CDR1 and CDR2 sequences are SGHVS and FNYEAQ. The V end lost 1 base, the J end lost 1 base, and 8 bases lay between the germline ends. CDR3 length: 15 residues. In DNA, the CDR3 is TGTGCCAGCAGCTTAGATGGGCACAGCAATCAGCCCCAGCATTTT. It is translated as CASSLDGHSNQPQHF.

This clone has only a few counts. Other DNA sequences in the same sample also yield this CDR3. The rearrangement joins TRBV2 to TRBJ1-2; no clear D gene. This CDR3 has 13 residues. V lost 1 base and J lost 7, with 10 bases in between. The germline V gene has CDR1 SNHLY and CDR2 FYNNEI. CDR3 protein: CASSEVAGIGYTF. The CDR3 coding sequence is TGTGCCAGCAGTGAAGTTGCGGGGATTGGCTACACCTTC.

The DNA for the CDR3 is TGTGCCAGCAGCCTCAGCGGGCTAGCCTACGAGCAGTACTTC. This codes for CASSLSGLAYEQYF. V and J are TRBV6-5 and TRBJ2-7, with a possible D match to TRBD2 (6 bases). The CDR3 has 14 amino acids. The germline gives CDR1 MNHEY, CDR2 SVGAGI. V lost 6 bases to trimming and J lost 2 bases, with 14 bases between them.

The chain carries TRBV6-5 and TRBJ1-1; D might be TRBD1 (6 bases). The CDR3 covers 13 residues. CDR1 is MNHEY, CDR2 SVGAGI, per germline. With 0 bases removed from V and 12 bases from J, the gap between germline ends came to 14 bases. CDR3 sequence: CASSYSRGGGSFF. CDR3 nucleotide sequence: TGTGCCAGCAGTTACTCGAGGGGAGGGGGGTCTTTCTTT.

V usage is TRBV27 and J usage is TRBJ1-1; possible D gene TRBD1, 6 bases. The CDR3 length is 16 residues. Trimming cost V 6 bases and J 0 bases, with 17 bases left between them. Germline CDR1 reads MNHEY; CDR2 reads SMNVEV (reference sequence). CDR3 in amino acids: CASSLLGGRMNTEAFF. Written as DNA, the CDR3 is TGTGCCAGCAGCCTTTTGGGGGGCCGCATGAACACTGAAGCTTTCTTT.

In nucleotides, the CDR3 is TGTGCCAGCAGCCGCATGCTTGGACAGTTCAATCAGCCCCAGCATTTT. It is translated as CASSRMLGQFNQPQHF. The V and J genes are TRBV21-1 and TRBJ1-5; TRBD1, the D gene given by the table, was not confirmed from the DNA. TRBV21-1 is tagged as a pseudogene. The CDR3 spans 16 residues.